The next 27 T cell receptor beta chains were all read from a single sample in a study of blood T cell repertoires in COVID-19. The table came from immunoSEQ multiplex PCR; TCRdb's copy has only in-frame clones and leaves some out. In the table there are some 80,000 clones, about four fifths of which are singletons. Material: peripheral blood. These receptors all stem from a woman in her thirties or forties with active or convalescent COVID-19.

The chain combines TRBV29-1 with TRBJ1-2; D is uncertain. V shed 3 bases and J shed 3 bases, with 11 bases lying between them. CDR1 SQVTM and CDR2 ANQGSEA come from the germline V gene. The CDR3 length is 13 residues. The CDR3 sequence is CSVEGSPYYGYTF. For the CDR3, the DNA is TGCAGCGTTGAGGGCAGCCCTTACTATGGCTACACCTTC.

The chain is built from TRBV30 and TRBJ2-3, with TRBD2 matching 7 bases. The V and J ends lost 1 base and 2 bases, in that order; junction bases with no gene match: 3. The germline gives CDR1 GTSNPN, CDR2 SVGIG (reference sequence). The CDR3 totals 14 residues. CDR3 bases: TGTGCCTGGAGTGGACTAGCATACACAGATACGCAGTATTTT. Translating gives CAWSGLAYTDTQYF.

This clone came up once. The chain uses TRBV10-1 and TRBJ2-2, with a possible D match to TRBD1 (5 bases). Germline assignment: CDR1 WNHNN and CDR2 SYGVQD (reference sequence). The V and J ends lost 5 bases and 8 bases respectively, with 12 bases between them. The CDR3 runs 13 residues. Written as DNA, the CDR3 is TGCGCCAGCAGTTTCTCTTGGACAGGGGAGCTGTTTTTT. This encodes CASSFSWTGELFF.

The gene calls are TRBV5-1 and TRBJ1-4; D gene ambiguous. Looked up from germline, CDR1 is SGHRS and CDR2 is YFSETQ. CDR3 size: 15 residues. V lost 4 bases and J lost 0, with 10 bases in between. In DNA, the CDR3 is TGCGCCAGCAGCGTTCTCGGGTCAACTAATGAAAAACTGTTTTTT. Translated, it gives CASSVLGSTNEKLFF.

This sequence joins TRBV12-5 and TRBJ1-2, with D maybe TRBD1 (6 bases). V lost 1 base, J lost 4 bases, and 22 bases lay in between. Germline V gene sequence: CDR1 LGHNT, CDR2 FRNRAP. The CDR3 is 18 residues long. The CDR3 DNA reads TGTGCTAGTGGTTTGGCCCCCAAAACAGGGAAGGGGACCTATGGCTACACCTTC. This encodes CASGLAPKTGKGTYGYTF.

The V and J genes are TRBV24-1 and TRBJ2-5, with 7 bases lining up with TRBD2. The CDR3 totals 16 residues. V was pared by 3 bases and J by 5 bases, with 11 bases of the junction left unmatched. CDR1 is KGHDR, CDR2 SFDVKD, per germline. The CDR3 reads CATSDPVAGHGETQYF. CDR3 sequence (DNA): TGTGCCACCAGTGATCCAGTAGCGGGTCATGGTGAGACCCAGTACTTC.

J is TRBJ1-1 and V is TRBV7-6, with a weak D call TRBD1 (6 bases). CDR1 is SGHVS, CDR2 FNYEAQ, per germline. This CDR3 comprises 11 residues. CDR3 protein: CVTGSITEAFF. CDR3 bases: TGTGTCACAGGGTCGATCACTGAAGCTTTCTTT.

The chain uses TRBV4-2 and TRBJ2-1; possibly TRBD1 for D (5 bases). Deletions cut 0 bases from V and 0 bases from J, with 9 bases between. Looked up from germline, CDR1 is LGHNA and CDR2 is YNFKEQ. CDR3 length: 16 amino acids. Here the CDR3 reads CASSQDLGLSYNEQFF. As DNA, the CDR3 is TGTGCCAGCAGCCAAGATCTGGGGCTCTCCTACAATGAGCAGTTCTTC.

The chain couples TRBV7-2 to TRBJ2-2; D is undetermined. Germline V lookup: CDR1 SGHTA, CDR2 FQGNSA. The germline V and J ends were trimmed by 3 bases and 8 bases, with 4 bases remaining between them. The CDR3 spans 11 residues. The CDR3 nucleotides are TGTGCCAGCAGCTTTCTAGGGGAGCTGTTTTTT. Translated: CASSFLGELFF. Supplemented by reference TRBV7-2 and TRBJ2-2, the full variable domain reads GAGVSQSPSNKVTEKGKDVELRCDPISGHTALYWYRQSLGQGLEFLIYFQGNSAPDKSGLPSDRFSAERTGGSVSTLTIQRTQQEDSAVYLCASSFLGELFFGEGSRLTVL.

The rearrangement joins TRBV7-2 to TRBJ1-1; D is perhaps TRBD1 (5 bases). The CDR3 has 15 residues. Deletions cut 1 base from V and 1 base from J, with 10 bases between. The germline gives CDR1 SGHTA, CDR2 FQGNSA. Here the CDR3 reads CASSLVWTSNTEAFF. The CDR3 bases are TGTGCCAGCAGCTTAGTTTGGACATCGAACACTGAAGCTTTCTTT.

The chain carries TRBV7-4 and TRBJ2-4; 10 nucleotides match TRBD1. Per germline, CDR1 SGHVT and CDR2 SQSDAQ. CDR3 length: 16 amino acids. The V gene end was trimmed by 5 bases and the J gene end by 6 bases; junction bases not matched to a gene: 10. The CDR3 DNA reads as TGTGCCAGCAGCAACGGTTCTGGACAGGGGGGAAACATTCAGTACTTC. Its translation is CASSNGSGQGGNIQYF.

This clone was counted once. The J gene is TRBJ2-3, the V gene TRBV3-1 (or the pseudogene TRBV3-2), with 13 bases identical to TRBD2. The CDR3 contains 16 residues. Per germline, CDR1 LGHDT and CDR2 YNNKEL (reference sequence). Trimming took 4 bases from V and 6 from J; bases not matched to a gene: 7. Here the CDR3 reads CASSPWTSGGWDTQYF. The CDR3 region has the DNA TGTGCCAGCAGCCCTTGGACTAGCGGGGGTTGGGATACGCAGTATTTT.

The chain carries TRBV24-1 and TRBJ2-3, with D perhaps TRBD2 (5 bases). There are 14 residues in the CDR3. The germline CDR1 and CDR2 sequences are KGHDR and SFDVKD. V lost 5 bases and J lost 0, with 8 bases in between. Here the CDR3 reads CATSARGSTDTQYF. The CDR3, as DNA: TGTGCCACCAGTGCCCGGGGAAGCACAGATACGCAGTATTTT.

The V and J genes are TRBV19 and TRBJ1-1, with 8 bases aligning to TRBD1. This CDR3 contains 17 residues. The germline V gene encodes CDR1 LNHDA and CDR2 SQIVND (reference sequence). Losses at the gene ends were 8 bases for V and 6 bases for J; bases not matched to a gene: 20. The CDR3 DNA sequence: TGTGCCAGTGGACAAACTTCCAGGGGGCCAGCTCTCGCTGAAGCTTTCTTT. Its translation is CASGQTSRGPALAEAFF.

The rearrangement joins TRBV11-3 to TRBJ2-1; D is possibly TRBD2 (6 bases). The germline V gene has CDR1 SGHNT and CDR2 YENEEA. This CDR3 has 15 residues. Deletions cut 4 bases from V and 0 bases from J, with 10 bases between. Here the CDR3 DNA reads TGTGCCAGCAGCTCTCGGGAGAACTCCTACAATGAGCAGTTCTTC. This translates into CASSSRENSYNEQFF.

V usage is TRBV11-2 and J usage is TRBJ2-5, with 9 bases lining up with TRBD2. The trim removed 1 base at V and 4 bases at J, leaving 4 bases unmatched. The V gene's germline CDR1 is SGHAT and CDR2 FQNNGV. The CDR3 loop spans 15 amino acids. DNA of the CDR3: TGTGCCAGCAGCTTAGGGGGGACTAGCATAGAGACCCAGTACTTC. Protein product: CASSLGGTSIETQYF.

The rearrangement links TRBV24-1 to TRBJ2-1; D is possibly TRBD1 (6 bases). CDR1 is KGHDR, CDR2 SFDVKD, per germline. V was cut by 4 bases and J by 4 bases, with 10 bases left in between. This CDR3 has 14 residues. The CDR3 region is CATSDTGRYNEQFF. The CDR3 DNA follows: TGTGCCACCAGTGACACAGGGAGATACAATGAGCAGTTCTTC.

The rearrangement uses TRBV4-1 and TRBJ2-5; tentative D call: TRBD2 (6 bases). In germline, CDR1 is MGHRA, CDR2 YSYEKL. Trimming stripped 1 base from V and 0 bases from J, with 6 bases between. The CDR3 has 14 residues. The CDR3 nucleotides read TGCGCCAGCAGCCAAGGGGACTACCAAGAGACCCAGTACTTC. Translating it yields CASSQGDYQETQYF.

The rearrangement links TRBV4-2 to TRBJ1-4; 8 bases are a match to TRBD1. Trimming cost V 0 bases and J 4 bases; bases outside gene matches: 10. This CDR3 comprises 18 residues. Per the germline V gene, CDR1 is LGHNA and CDR2 is YNFKEQ. The CDR3 loop reads CASSQEPTGTGNNEKLFF. DNA of the CDR3: TGTGCCAGCAGCCAAGAACCCACAGGGACAGGAAATAATGAAAAACTGTTTTTT.

In the case of this clone: Sequence at one end of the junction differs from germline and may be a read error. V gene TRBV5-6 combines with J gene TRBJ1-6; 9 bases agree with TRBD1. This CDR3 has 14 residues. Germline loops: CDR1 SGHDT, CDR2 YYEEEE. The CDR3 coding sequence is TGTGCCAGCAGCCAGGTGCAAGACCCGACAGGGGGATTTTTT. Protein: CASSQVQDPTGGFF.

The gene calls are TRBV19 and TRBJ2-7; 8 bases agree with TRBD1. V lost 6 bases and J lost 3; bases outside the gene matches: 4. Germline V gene sequence: CDR1 LNHDA, CDR2 SQIVND (reference sequence). This CDR3 spans 13 amino acids. The DNA for the CDR3 is TGTGCCAGTAGCCGGGACAGGTTCTACGAGCAGTACTTC. Translating gives CASSRDRFYEQYF.

The chain has TRBV19 and TRBJ1-4, with TRBD1 as a possible D gene (5 bases). CDR1 and CDR2 from the germline V gene are LNHDA and SQIVND (reference sequence). V was trimmed by 7 bases and J by 2 bases, leaving 11 bases between them. The CDR3 loop spans 14 amino acids. CDR3 region: CASTPGWTNEKLFF. CDR3 nucleotides: TGTGCCAGTACCCCAGGGTGGACTAATGAAAAACTGTTTTTT.

The rearrangement uses TRBV5-4 and TRBJ1-1; 8 positions match TRBD1. Germline CDR1 is SGHNT and CDR2 is YYREEE (reference sequence). J gave up 1 base and V 1 base, and 6 bases lay outside the gene matches. The CDR3 length is 16 residues. The CDR3, as DNA: TGTGCCAGCAGCTTGCCGGGACAGGTGCCGAACACTGAAGCTTTCTTT. Encoded protein: CASSLPGQVPNTEAFF.

CDR3 amino acids: CASSEGAGGIYEQYF. The CDR3 DNA reads TGTGCCAGCAGTGAGGGAGCGGGGGGGATCTACGAGCAGTACTTC. V usage is TRBV2 and J usage is TRBJ2-7; 10 bases align to TRBD2. With V trimmed by 3 bases and J by 3 bases, 5 bases remained unmatched. The CDR3 loop spans 15 amino acids. Germline lookup yields CDR1 SNHLY and CDR2 FYNNEI.

This clone came up once. This specimen includes other DNA sequences encoding the same CDR3. The chain is built from TRBV3-1 (or the pseudogene TRBV3-2) and TRBJ1-5; 8 bases are a match to TRBD1. The trim removed 1 base at V and 4 bases at J, leaving 0 bases unmatched. Germline loops: CDR1 LGHDT, CDR2 YNNKEL (reference sequence). The CDR3 has 14 residues. CDR3 coding DNA: TGTGCCAGCAGCCAAGGGACAGGGAATCAGCCCCAGCATTTT. Its translation: CASSQGTGNQPQHF.

The V and J genes are TRBV30 and TRBJ1-5, with D hard to call. The V and J ends lost 3 bases and 7 bases respectively, with 13 bases between them. The CDR3 is made up of 13 amino acids. CDR1 GTSNPN and CDR2 SVGIG come from the germline V gene (reference sequence). In DNA, the CDR3 is TGTGCCTGGAGCGGACGGGAAGGACAGCCCCAGCATTTT. Encoded protein: CAWSGREGQPQHF. The entire variable domain, with the rest obtained from reference TRBV30 and TRBJ1-5, is as follows: SQTIHQWPATLVQPVGSPLSLECTVEGTSNPNLYWYRQAAGRGLQLLFYSVGIGQISSEVPQNLSASRPQDRQFILSSKKLLLSDSGFYLCAWSGREGQPQHFGDGTRLSIL.

This clone was recorded a few times. This chain uses TRBV7-9 with TRBJ2-1; no clear D gene. The length of the CDR3 is 11 residues. CDR1 is SEHNR, CDR2 FQNEAQ, per germline (reference sequence). The germline V and J ends were trimmed by 8 bases and 8 bases, with 10 bases remaining between them. The DNA of the CDR3 is TGTGCCAGCGAGCTTATCCATGAGCAGTTCTTC. Protein sequence: CASELIHEQFF.